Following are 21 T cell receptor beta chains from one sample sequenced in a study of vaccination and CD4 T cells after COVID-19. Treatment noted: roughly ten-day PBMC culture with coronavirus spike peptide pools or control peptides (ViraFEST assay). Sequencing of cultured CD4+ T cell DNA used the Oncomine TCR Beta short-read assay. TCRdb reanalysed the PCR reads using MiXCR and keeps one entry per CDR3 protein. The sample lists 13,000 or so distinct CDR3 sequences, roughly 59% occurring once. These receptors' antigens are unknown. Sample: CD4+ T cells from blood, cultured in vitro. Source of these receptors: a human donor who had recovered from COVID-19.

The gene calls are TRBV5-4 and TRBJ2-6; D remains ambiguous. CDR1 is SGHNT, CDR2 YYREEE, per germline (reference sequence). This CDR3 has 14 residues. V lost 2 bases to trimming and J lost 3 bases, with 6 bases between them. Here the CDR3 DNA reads TGTGCCAGCAGCTTTGGGGATGGGGCCAACGTCCTGACTTTC. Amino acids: CASSFGDGANVLTF.

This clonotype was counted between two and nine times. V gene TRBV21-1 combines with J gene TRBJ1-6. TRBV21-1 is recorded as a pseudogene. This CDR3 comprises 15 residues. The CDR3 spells CASSKLSHHNSPLHF. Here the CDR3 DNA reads TGTGCCAGCAGCAAACTCTCTCACCATAATTCACCCCTCCACTTT.

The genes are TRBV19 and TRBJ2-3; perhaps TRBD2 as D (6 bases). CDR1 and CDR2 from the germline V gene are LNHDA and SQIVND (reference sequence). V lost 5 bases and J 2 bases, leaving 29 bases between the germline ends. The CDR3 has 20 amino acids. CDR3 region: CASSFSAGFGRRSPTDTQYF. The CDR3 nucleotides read TGTGCCAGTAGTTTTTCCGCGGGATTTGGCCGTCGGTCCCCCACAGATACGCAGTATTTT.

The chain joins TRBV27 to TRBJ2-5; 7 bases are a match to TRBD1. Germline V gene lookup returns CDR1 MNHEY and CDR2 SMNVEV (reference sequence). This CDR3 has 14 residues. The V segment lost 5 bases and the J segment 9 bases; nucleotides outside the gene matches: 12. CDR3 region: CASSPTYADRAQYF. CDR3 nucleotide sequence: TGTGCCAGCAGTCCGACGTACGCCGACAGGGCCCAGTACTTC.

CDR3 region: CATSRDRLAGSEQFF. The CDR3 DNA reads TGTGCCACCAGCAGAGATAGACTAGCGGGAAGCGAGCAGTTCTTC. V gene TRBV15 combines with J gene TRBJ2-1, with 11 nucleotides matching TRBD2. Germline V gene sequence: CDR1 LNHNV, CDR2 YYDKDF (reference sequence). CDR3 length equals 15 residues. Germline trimming cut 0 bases from V and 10 bases from J; bases unmatched to any gene: 5.

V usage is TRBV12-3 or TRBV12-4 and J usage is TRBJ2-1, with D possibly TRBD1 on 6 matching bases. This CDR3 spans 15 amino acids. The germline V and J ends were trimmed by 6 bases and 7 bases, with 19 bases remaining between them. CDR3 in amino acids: CASSRPEGVRNEQFF. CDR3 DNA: TGTGCCAGCAGCCGCCCTGAGGGGGTTAGAAATGAGCAGTTCTTC.

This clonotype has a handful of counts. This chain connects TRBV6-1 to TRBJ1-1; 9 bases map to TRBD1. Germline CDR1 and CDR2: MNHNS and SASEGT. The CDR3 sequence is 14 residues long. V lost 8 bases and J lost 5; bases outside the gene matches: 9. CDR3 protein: CASERTGAGTEAFF. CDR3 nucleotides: TGTGCCAGCGAAAGGACAGGGGCGGGGACTGAAGCTTTCTTT.

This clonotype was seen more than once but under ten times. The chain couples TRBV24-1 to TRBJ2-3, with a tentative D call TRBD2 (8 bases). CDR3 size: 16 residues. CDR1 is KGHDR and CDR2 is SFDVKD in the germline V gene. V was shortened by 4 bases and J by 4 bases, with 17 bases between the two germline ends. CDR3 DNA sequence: TGTGCCACCAGTGAGGGGACAGCGGGAGACGCAGATACGCAGTATTTT. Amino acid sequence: CATSEGTAGDADTQYF.

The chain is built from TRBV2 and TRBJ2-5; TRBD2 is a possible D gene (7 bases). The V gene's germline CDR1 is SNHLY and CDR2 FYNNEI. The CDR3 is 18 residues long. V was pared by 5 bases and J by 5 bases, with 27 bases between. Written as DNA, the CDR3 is TGTGCCAGCAGTTCCCCCCTCCGGGGGGCTGGGTCCACGGAGACCCAGTACTTC. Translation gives CASSSPLRGAGSTETQYF.

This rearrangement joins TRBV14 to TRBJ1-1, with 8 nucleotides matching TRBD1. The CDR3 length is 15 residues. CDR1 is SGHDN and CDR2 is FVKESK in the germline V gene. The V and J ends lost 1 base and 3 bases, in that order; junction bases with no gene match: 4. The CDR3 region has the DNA TGTGCCAGCAGCCAAGCCGCACAGGGGGACACTGAAGCTTTCTTT. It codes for CASSQAAQGDTEAFF.

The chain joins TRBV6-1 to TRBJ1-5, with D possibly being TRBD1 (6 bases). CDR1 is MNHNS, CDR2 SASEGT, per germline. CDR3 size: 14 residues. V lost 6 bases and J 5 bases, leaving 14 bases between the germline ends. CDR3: CASSTRRGDQPQHF. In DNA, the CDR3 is TGTGCCAGCAGCACCCGCAGGGGAGATCAGCCCCAGCATTTT.

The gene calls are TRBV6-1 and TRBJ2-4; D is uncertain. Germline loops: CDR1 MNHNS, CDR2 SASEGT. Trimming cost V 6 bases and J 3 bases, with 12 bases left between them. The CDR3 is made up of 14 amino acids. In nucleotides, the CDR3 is TGTGCCAGCAGCTCCCTTTATGGCAAAAACATTCAGTACTTC. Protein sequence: CASSSLYGKNIQYF.

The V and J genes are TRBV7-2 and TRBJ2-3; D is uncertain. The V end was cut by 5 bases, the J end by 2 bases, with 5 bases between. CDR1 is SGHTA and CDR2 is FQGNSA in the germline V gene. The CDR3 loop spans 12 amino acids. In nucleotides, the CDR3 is TGTGCCAGCAGCCTCATCACAGATACGCAGTATTTT. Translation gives CASSLITDTQYF.

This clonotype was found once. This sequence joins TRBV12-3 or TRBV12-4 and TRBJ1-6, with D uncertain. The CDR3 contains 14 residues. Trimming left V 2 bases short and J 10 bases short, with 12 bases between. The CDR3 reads CASSLSRRRSPLHF. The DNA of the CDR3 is TGTGCCAGCAGTTTATCCCGACGGAGGTCACCCCTCCACTTT.

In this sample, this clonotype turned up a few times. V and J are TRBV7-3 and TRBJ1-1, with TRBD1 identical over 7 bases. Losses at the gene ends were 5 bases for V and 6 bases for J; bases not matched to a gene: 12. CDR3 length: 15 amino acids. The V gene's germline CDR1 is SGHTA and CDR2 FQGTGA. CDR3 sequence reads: CASSRMPGGGSEAFF. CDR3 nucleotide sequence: TGTGCCAGCAGCCGGATGCCAGGGGGTGGCTCTGAAGCTTTCTTT.

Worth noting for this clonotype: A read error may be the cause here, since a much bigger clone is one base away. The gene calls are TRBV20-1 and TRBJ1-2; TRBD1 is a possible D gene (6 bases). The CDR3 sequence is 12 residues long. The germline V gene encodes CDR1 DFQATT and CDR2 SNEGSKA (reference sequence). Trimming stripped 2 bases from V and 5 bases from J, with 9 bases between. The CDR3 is CSARRGSYGYTF. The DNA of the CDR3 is TGCAGTGCTAGAAGGGGGAGTTATGGCTACACCTTC.

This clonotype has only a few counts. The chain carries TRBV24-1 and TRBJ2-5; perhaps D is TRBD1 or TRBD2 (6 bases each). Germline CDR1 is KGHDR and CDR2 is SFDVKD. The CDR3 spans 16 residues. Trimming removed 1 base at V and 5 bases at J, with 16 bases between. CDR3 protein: CATSDFRGGPRETQYF. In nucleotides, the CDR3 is TGTGCCACCAGTGATTTCCGAGGGGGGCCGAGGGAGACCCAGTACTTC.

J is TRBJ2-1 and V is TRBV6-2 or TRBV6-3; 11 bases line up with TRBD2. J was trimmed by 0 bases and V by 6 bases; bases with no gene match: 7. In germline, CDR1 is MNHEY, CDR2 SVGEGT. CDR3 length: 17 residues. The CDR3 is CASSSTSGRPSYNEQFF. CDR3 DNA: TGTGCCAGCAGCTCAACTAGCGGGAGACCCTCCTACAATGAGCAGTTCTTC.

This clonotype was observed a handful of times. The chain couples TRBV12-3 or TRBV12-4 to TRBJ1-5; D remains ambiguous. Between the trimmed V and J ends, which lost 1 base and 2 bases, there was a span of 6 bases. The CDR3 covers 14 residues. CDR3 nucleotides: TGTGCCAGCAGTTTAGGTGGGGGCAATCAGCCCCAGCATTTT. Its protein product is CASSLGGGNQPQHF.

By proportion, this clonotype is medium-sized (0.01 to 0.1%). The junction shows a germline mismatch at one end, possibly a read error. Here the CDR3 DNA reads TGCGCCAGCAGCCCGGGACTAGCGGGCGAGCAGTACTTC. Protein product: CASSPGLAGEQYF. The rearrangement uses TRBV18 and TRBJ2-7; 12 bases fit TRBD2. The germline CDR1 and CDR2 sequences are KGHSH and LQKENI. CDR3 length: 13 residues.

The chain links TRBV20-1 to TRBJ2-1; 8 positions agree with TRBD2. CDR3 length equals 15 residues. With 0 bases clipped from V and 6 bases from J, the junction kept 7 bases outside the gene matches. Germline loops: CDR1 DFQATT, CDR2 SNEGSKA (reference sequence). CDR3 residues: CSARESGRRGNEQFF. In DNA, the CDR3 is TGCAGTGCTAGAGAAAGCGGGAGAAGGGGCAATGAGCAGTTCTTC.